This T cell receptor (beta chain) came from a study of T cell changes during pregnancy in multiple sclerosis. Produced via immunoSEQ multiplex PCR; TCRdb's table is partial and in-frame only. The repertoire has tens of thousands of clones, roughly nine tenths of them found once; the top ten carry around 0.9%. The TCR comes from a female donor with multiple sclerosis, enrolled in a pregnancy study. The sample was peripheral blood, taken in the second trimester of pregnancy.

The CDR3 coding sequence is TGTGCCACCGAAGACTCTAACAGGGATACTGAAGCTTTCTTT. Translated, it gives CATEDSNRDTEAFF. The chain couples TRBV10-3 to TRBJ1-1; weak D call: TRBD1 (6 bases). The CDR3 totals 14 residues. The germline CDR1 and CDR2 sequences are ENHRY and SYGVKD. V lost 10 bases and J lost 5, with 20 bases in between.